The rows below give T cell receptor beta chains drawn from one sample of a study of T cell repertoires in cytomegalovirus infection. From the reads, TCRdb called clonotypes with MiXCR, one entry per CDR3 protein. The data contain some 500,000 distinct CDR3 sequences, around 35% of them seen just once; the ten biggest clones take up under 20%. Antigens for these TCRs are unknown. Specimen: cultured PBMCs, collected from culture after CMV antigen stimulation. These receptor sequences come from a human donor in good health (CMV status not recorded). Some clones in this sample may be carry-over from other donors' samples. Both conserved end residues are part of each CDR3. D genes are given only for firm matches. Size tells how often a clone was seen (once, few, many) or the class of an expanded clone, and some rows leave it out.

clone_size	v_call	j_call	d_call	cdr3_nt	cdr3_aa
few	TRBV4-3	TRBJ2-1	-	TGCGCCAGCAGCCAAGACTTAACTAGCCTGCATGAGCAGTTCTTC	CASSQDLTSLHEQFF
-	TRBV28	TRBJ2-5	-	TGTGCCAGCAGTTTACCGGGACGGGAAGAGACCCAGTACTTC	CASSLPGREETQYF
-	TRBV18	TRBJ1-2	-	TGTGCCAGCTCACCAGGGGGACGCCGGATGTCAGACTATGGCTACACCTTC	CASSPGGRRMSDYGYTF
many	TRBV11-3	TRBJ1-5	-	TGTGCCAGCAGCCGCGCGAGCAATCAGCCCCAGCATTTT	CASSRASNQPQHF
-	TRBV11-2	TRBJ2-7	-	TGTGCCAGCAGAGGCGGCAGGGTGAACGAGCAGTACTTC	CASRGGRVNEQYF
few	TRBV11-1	TRBJ1-6	-	TGTGCCAGCAGCTTAGAGGGCCATTCACCCCTCCACTTT	CASSLEGHSPLHF
-	TRBV28	TRBJ2-1	-	TGTGCCAGCTATCGAACAGGTGCCAATGAGCAGTTCTTC	CASYRTGANEQFF
few	TRBV12-3/TRBV12-4	TRBJ2-7	-	TGTGCCAGCAGTTCCGGGCCGAATTCCTACGAGCAGTACTTC	CASSSGPNSYEQYF
-	TRBV5-1	TRBJ2-3	-	TGCGCCAGCAGCAATGAAGAGGGGACTCGCAGGCAGTATTTT	CASSNEEGTRRQYF
-	TRBV6-2/TRBV6-3	TRBJ1-2	-	TGTGCCAGCAGCAGCGCGGGGGCCCCTGGCTACACCTTC	CASSSAGAPGYTF
-	TRBV7-6	TRBJ2-2	TRBD1	TGTGCCAGCAGCTCAGGACAGGGGGCAGCTACCGGGGAGCTGTTTTTT	CASSSGQGAATGELFF
-	TRBV19	TRBJ2-3	TRBD2	TGTGCCAGTAGTACCTCTAGCGGGATCGCAGATACGCAGTATTTT	CASSTSSGIADTQYF
-	TRBV6-2/TRBV6-3	TRBJ2-2	-	TGTGCCAGCGTCCCGGTGACGGGCACCGGGGAGCTGTTTTTT	CASVPVTGTGELFF
-	TRBV28	TRBJ1-1	TRBD1	TGTGCCAGCAGTTTATTAAGTCTTTCTACAGGGGGGAACACTGAAGCTTTCTTT	CASSLLSLSTGGNTEAFF
few	TRBV7-2	TRBJ2-3	TRBD2	TGTGCCAGCAGCTTAGGGAGACTAGCGGGACGCACAGATACGCAGTATTTT	CASSLGRLAGRTDTQYF
few	TRBV24-1	TRBJ2-1	TRBD2	TGTGCCACCAGTACCAGACTAGCGGGCTCCTACAATGAGCAGTTCTTC	CATSTRLAGSYNEQFF
-	TRBV6-5	TRBJ2-4	-	TGTGCCAGCGCAAAAATCCCAGGAATTTCGGCCAAAAACATTCAGTACTTC	CASAKIPGISAKNIQYF
-	TRBV27	TRBJ2-3	TRBD2	TGTGCCAGCAGTTTAATAGCGGGAGCTAGCACAGATACGCAGTATTTT	CASSLIAGASTDTQYF
many	TRBV12-3/TRBV12-4	TRBJ2-3	-	TGTGCCAGCAGTTTGTGGCTAGGGGCGACAGATACGCAGTATTTT	CASSLWLGATDTQYF
-	TRBV7-2	TRBJ2-2	-	TGTGCCAGCAGCCGCTTACCGGGCGCCGGGGAGCTGTTTTTT	CASSRLPGAGELFF
-	TRBV7-2	TRBJ2-2	-	TGTGCCAGCAGCTTCTCCTACACCGGGGAGCTGTTTTTT	CASSFSYTGELFF
-	TRBV12-3/TRBV12-4	TRBJ1-3	-	TGTGCCAGCAGTTTGGCGGGGGCGGGTGGAAACACCATATATTTT	CASSLAGAGGNTIYF
few	TRBV18	TRBJ2-1	TRBD1	TGTGCCAGCTCCCTCAAGGTCAGGGGGATAGACAATGAGCAGTTCTTC	CASSLKVRGIDNEQFF
-	TRBV27	TRBJ2-7	TRBD1	TGTGCCAGCAGTCCAAAAGGGGACAGGGTCTACGAGCAGTACTTC	CASSPKGDRVYEQYF
-	TRBV4-3	TRBJ2-1	-	TGCGCCAGCAGCCAAGATGGTCCCAGCTCCTACAATGAGCAGTTCTTC	CASSQDGPSSYNEQFF
-	TRBV4-3	TRBJ2-7	-	TGCGCCAGCAGCCAGACTATATCCTACGAGCAGTACTTC	CASSQTISYEQYF
-	TRBV29-1	TRBJ2-1	TRBD1	TGCAGCGTTGGTCTTGGCCTCCGGGACAGGGGGACTTACAATGAGCAGTTCTTC	CSVGLGLRDRGTYNEQFF